This T cell receptor beta chain comes out of a study of cytomegalovirus exposure and HLA in healthy donors. PCR involved 60 Vbeta and 13 Jbeta primers. The method was immunoSEQ multiplex PCR; TCRdb's version includes in-frame clones alone and lacks a portion of them. The sample lists more than 150,000 clones, roughly four fifths occurring once. Study-level findings and limits: Among CMV-associated TCR beta chains, most appeared HLA-restricted in a later analysis. In a later analysis, an Asian-associated ancestry cluster reportedly showed fewer N-insertions than the 666-donor mean. Per a later analysis, HLA-associated TCR beta chains showed more clonal expansion than other, equally common TCR beta chains.

In germline, CDR1 is LGHNT, CDR2 FRNRAP. The V end was cut by 2 bases, the J end by 2 bases, with 6 bases between. The length of the CDR3 is 13 residues. To note about this clone: Its cognate antigen is unknown.

Material for sequencing was PBMCs. The rearrangement uses TRBV12-5 and TRBJ1-2; D ambiguous. This clonotype originated in a man aged 18-30 years in good health and CMV-seronegative. The CDR3 DNA reads TGTGCTAGTGGTTTGCACAGCAACTATGGCTACACCTTC. Amino acid sequence: CASGLHSNYGYTF.